A single sample gave rise to the 23 T cell receptor beta chains below, sequenced in a study of T cell responses to AZD1222 COVID-19 vaccine. Libraries were prepared by immunoSEQ multiplex PCR; TCRdb keeps only in-frame clonotypes and omits some of them. The sample consists of tens of thousands of clones, roughly 90% of them appearing once. This specimen consisted of peripheral blood, obtained 28 days after the second AZD1222 dose. The receptors come from an adult who received the AZD1222 COVID-19 vaccine.

This chain connects TRBV2 to TRBJ1-2; D call uncertain. CDR3 length: 14 amino acids. Trimming took off 7 bases at V and 6 bases at J, with 18 bases between the two ends. Per the germline V gene, CDR1 is SNHLY and CDR2 is FYNNEI. The CDR3 loop reads CASNIGLSLNGYTF. The CDR3 DNA reads as TGTGCCAGCAACATTGGACTTTCGCTGAATGGCTACACCTTC.

The genes are TRBV7-9 and TRBJ1-1; D remains unclear. The CDR3 contains 17 residues. Trimming took 0 bases from V and 1 from J, leaving 15 bases between them. Germline assignment: CDR1 SEHNR and CDR2 FQNEAQ (reference sequence). The CDR3 loop is CASSLARRVEGNTEAFF. The CDR3 DNA is TGTGCCAGCAGCTTAGCGCGAAGGGTTGAAGGGAACACTGAAGCTTTCTTT.

This clone has a handful of counts. The rearrangement uses TRBV9 and TRBJ1-4, with 11 bases fitting TRBD1. CDR3 size: 16 residues. The germline V gene encodes CDR1 SGDLS and CDR2 YYNGEE. V was clipped by 2 bases and J by 8 bases; unmatched bases: 8. For the CDR3, the DNA is TGTGCCAGCAGCGTCTCCGGACAGGGGGCGGAAGAAAAACTGTTTTTT. Protein: CASSVSGQGAEEKLFF.

V gene TRBV12-3 or TRBV12-4 combines with J gene TRBJ1-4, with D uncertain. Deletions cut 6 bases from V and 7 bases from J, with 9 bases between. The CDR3 is 12 amino acids. The CDR3 bases are TGTGCCAGCAGCCGAGACTTTGAAAAACTGTTTTTT. Translation: CASSRDFEKLFF.

This clone was recorded a few times. The genes are TRBV2 and TRBJ1-2; the D is unclear. CDR3 length: 13 residues. Germline CDR1 is SNHLY and CDR2 is FYNNEI. The germline V and J ends were trimmed by 7 bases and 2 bases, with 11 bases remaining between them. CDR3 coding DNA: TGTGCCAGCAATCTCGGCTTCAACTATGGCTACACCTTC. It yields the protein CASNLGFNYGYTF.

This clone was seen only once. V usage is TRBV7-8 and J usage is TRBJ2-5, with 9 bases matching TRBD2. The CDR3 totals 15 residues. V was clipped by 7 bases and J by 2 bases; unmatched bases: 8. The germline CDR1 and CDR2 sequences are SGHVS and FQNEAQ. The CDR3 nucleotides read TGTGCCAGCACCGTAGCGGGAGTGGGACAAGAGACCCAGTACTTC. This gives the protein CASTVAGVGQETQYF.

This chain joins TRBV12-5 and TRBJ2-1; D not certain. CDR1 LGHNT and CDR2 FRNRAP come from the germline V gene. The CDR3 is 15 residues long. The ends were cut back, 0 bases at V and 2 bases at J, with 8 bases in the middle. The CDR3 loop is CASGLVQGTYNEQFF. The CDR3 coding sequence is TGTGCTAGTGGTTTGGTACAAGGTACCTACAATGAGCAGTTCTTC.

This chain joins TRBV13 and TRBJ2-3; 7 bases match TRBD1. Germline lookup yields CDR1 PRHDT and CDR2 FYEKMQ (reference sequence). The CDR3 covers 16 residues. V shed 2 bases and J 5 bases; nucleotides not matched to a gene: 10. CDR3 protein: CASSLKGAFDRDTQYF. CDR3 sequence (DNA): TGTGCCAGCAGCTTAAAGGGGGCGTTCGATAGAGATACGCAGTATTTT.

The chain combines TRBV6-1 with TRBJ2-5; unclear D gene. The V and J ends lost 5 bases and 5 bases respectively, with 12 bases between them. Germline V gives CDR1 MNHNS, CDR2 SASEGT. The CDR3 covers 13 residues. The CDR3 region has the DNA TGTGCCAGCAGTTCTCACATGGAGGAGACCCAGTACTTC. Its translation: CASSSHMEETQYF.

Here the CDR3 DNA reads TGCGCCAGCAGTGAGGGAGTGGAGACCCAGTACTTC. Amino acid sequence: CASSEGVETQYF. V usage is TRBV10-2 and J usage is TRBJ2-5; D ambiguous. The CDR3 has 12 amino acids. V lost 2 bases, J lost 5 bases, and 6 bases lay in between. Per germline, CDR1 WSHSY and CDR2 SAAADI.

Written as DNA, the CDR3 is TGTGCCAGCAGTTTAAGCAGGGGGGTACAAGAGACCCAGTACTTC. Encoded protein: CASSLSRGVQETQYF. The V gene is TRBV27, the J gene TRBJ2-5; a possible D gene is TRBD1 (7 bases). Germline V CDR1 and CDR2: MNHEY, SMNVEV (reference sequence). This CDR3 is 15 amino acids long. Trimming left V 2 bases short and J 2 bases short, with 12 bases between.

The gene calls are TRBV5-1 and TRBJ2-3; D uncertain. V was pared by 4 bases and J by 2 bases, with 20 bases between. This CDR3 has 17 amino acids. Germline values: CDR1 SGHRS, CDR2 YFSETQ. For the CDR3, the DNA is TGCGCCAGCAGCCCCTACACCAGGACGACCTACACAGATACGCAGTATTTT. It yields the protein CASSPYTRTTYTDTQYF. Together with reference TRBV5-1 and TRBJ2-3, the CDR3 gives the full variable domain: KAGVTQTPRYLIKTRGQQVTLSCSPISGHRSVSWYQQTPGQGLQFLFEYFSETQRNKGNFPGRFSGRQFSNSRSEMNVSTLELGDSALYLCASSPYTRTTYTDTQYFGPGTRLTVL.

This clone occurred once. The chain carries TRBV19 and TRBJ2-3; D remains ambiguous. The V end lost 3 bases, the J end lost 0 bases, and 10 bases lay between the germline ends. Germline CDR1 LNHDA, CDR2 SQIVND (reference sequence). CDR3 length equals 15 residues. The CDR3 DNA follows: TGTGCCAGTAGTATCGAGAGCAGAAGCACAGATACGCAGTATTTT. As protein: CASSIESRSTDTQYF.

The gene calls are TRBV2 and TRBJ2-2, with 9 bases aligning to TRBD1. Germline V gene lookup returns CDR1 SNHLY and CDR2 FYNNEI. V shed 8 bases and J 2 bases; nucleotides not matched to a gene: 15. The length of the CDR3 is 18 residues. Written as DNA, the CDR3 is TGTGCCAGCGTCTTAGCCTACTGGACAGGGGAAAACACCGGGGAGCTGTTTTTT. Translated: CASVLAYWTGENTGELFF. The whole variable domain, filled in from reference TRBV2 and TRBJ2-2, reads EPEVTQTPSHQVTQMGQEVILRCVPISNHLYFYWYRQILGQKVEFLVSFYNNEISEKSEIFDDQFSVERPDGSNFTLKIRSTKLEDSAMYFCASVLAYWTGENTGELFFGEGSRLTVL.

The CDR3 region is CASSSGQGFNDYGYTF. In DNA, the CDR3 is TGTGCCAGCAGTTCGGGACAGGGGTTCAATGATTATGGCTACACCTTC. V is TRBV27 and J is TRBJ1-2, with TRBD1 matching over 10 bases. J was trimmed by 5 bases and V by 4 bases; bases with no gene match: 10. The CDR3 has 16 amino acids. Per the germline V gene, CDR1 is MNHEY and CDR2 is SMNVEV (reference sequence).

This sequence joins TRBV6-5 and TRBJ1-1; no definite D call. CDR3 length: 12 residues. Trimming took off 5 bases at V and 0 bases at J, with 4 bases between the two ends. Germline V gives CDR1 MNHEY, CDR2 SVGAGI. The CDR3 loop is CASSRMNTEAFF. CDR3 nucleotides: TGTGCCAGCAGTAGGATGAACACTGAAGCTTTCTTT.

With respect to this clone: Other DNA sequences within the sample encode an identical CDR3. V usage is TRBV3-1 (or the pseudogene TRBV3-2) and J usage is TRBJ1-6, with D tentatively TRBD1 (6 bases). CDR1 and CDR2 (germline): LGHDT, YNNKEL (reference sequence). V was pared by 3 bases and J by 10 bases, with 10 bases between. This CDR3 region has 13 residues. The CDR3: CASSQRTESPLHF. In nucleotides, the CDR3 is TGTGCCAGCAGCCAGAGGACAGAATCACCCCTCCACTTT.

The CDR3 protein is CASSQDSVRNQPQHF. The CDR3 region has the DNA TGCGCCAGCAGCCAAGATTCGGTGAGGAATCAGCCCCAGCATTTT. This chain links TRBV4-1 with TRBJ1-5; D is ambiguous. Trimming cost V 0 bases and J 4 bases, with 10 bases left between them. The length of the CDR3 is 15 residues. Looked up from germline, CDR1 is MGHRA and CDR2 is YSYEKL.

V usage is TRBV4-3 and J usage is TRBJ2-7, with D perhaps matching TRBD1 (6 bases). This CDR3 comprises 15 residues. CDR1 is LGHNA and CDR2 is YSLEER in the germline V gene. The ends were cut back, 1 base at V and 2 bases at J, with 12 bases in the middle. In DNA form, the CDR3 reads TGCGCCAGCAGCCAAGTTACAGGGCCTACCTACGAGCAGTACTTC. Protein: CASSQVTGPTYEQYF.

CDR3 in amino acids: CASSQSSLHSGNTIYF. DNA for the CDR3: TGCGCCAGCAGCCAAAGTTCCCTCCACTCTGGAAACACCATATATTTT. The chain recombines TRBV4-3 with TRBJ1-3; D remains ambiguous. The CDR3 runs 16 residues. The V end was cut by 2 bases, the J end by 0 bases, with 11 bases between. The germline CDR1 and CDR2 sequences are LGHNA and YSLEER.

The chain's CDR3 is CASSVDSGGNQPQHF. CDR3 coding DNA: TGTGCCAGCAGCGTAGATTCCGGTGGCAATCAGCCCCAGCATTTT. The rearrangement joins TRBV9 to TRBJ1-5; D gene uncertain. Germline CDR1 reads SGDLS; CDR2 reads YYNGEE. Between the trimmed V and J ends, which lost 0 bases and 2 bases, there was a span of 9 bases. The CDR3 contains 15 residues.

Only one count was recorded for this clone. The rearrangement uses TRBV28 and TRBJ1-4, with D unresolved. The V gene lost 3 bases and the J gene lost 11 bases, with 7 bases spanning the gap. CDR3 length: 11 residues. CDR1 is MDHEN and CDR2 is SYDVKM in the germline V gene. The CDR3 is CASSFVGKLFF. CDR3 in DNA: TGTGCCAGCAGTTTCGTGGGGAAACTGTTTTTT.

This clone was seen a single time. This chain connects TRBV18 to TRBJ2-5, with a tentative D call TRBD1 (5 bases). Between the trimmed V and J ends, which lost 1 base and 1 base, there was a span of 7 bases. Germline V gives CDR1 KGHSH, CDR2 LQKENI. CDR3 length: 14 amino acids. Written as DNA, the CDR3 is TGTGCCAGCTCACCACGAGACAGCCAAGAGACCCAGTACTTC. It yields the protein CASSPRDSQETQYF. The complete variable domain, with remaining parts taken from reference TRBV18 and TRBJ2-5, reads NAGVMQNPRHLVRRRGQEARLRCSPMKGHSHVYWYRQLPEEGLKFMVYLQKENIIDESGMPKERFSAEFPKEGPSILRIQQVVRGDSAAYFCASSPRDSQETQYFGPGTRLLVL.